This passage covers 18 T cell receptor beta chains from one sample sequenced in a study of T cell repertoires in cytomegalovirus infection. TCRdb fed the reads into MiXCR, producing one record per CDR3 protein. The repertoire holds about 900,000 distinct CDR3 sequences, with approximately 31% as singletons. No antigens are known for them. The specimen was cultured CD8+ T cells from PBMCs, collected from culture after CMV antigen stimulation. These receptors were taken from a human donor in good health (CMV status not recorded). Some clones in this sample may be carry-over from other donors' samples.

This clonotype was counted a few times. The chain couples TRBV28 to TRBJ2-3, with D perhaps assigned TRBD1 or TRBD2 (5 bases each). The ends were cut back, 1 base at V and 2 bases at J, with 16 bases in the middle. Germline CDR1 is MDHEN and CDR2 is SYDVKM. This CDR3 is 17 amino acids long. This CDR3 is CASSLSARDASTDTQYF. Written as DNA, the CDR3 is TGTGCCAGCAGTTTATCGGCCCGGGACGCCTCCACAGATACGCAGTATTTT.

This clonotype was seen a handful of times. The J gene is TRBJ1-6, the V gene TRBV6-2 or TRBV6-3; D uncertain. CDR1 is MNHEY, CDR2 SVGEGT, per germline. The V and J ends lost 2 bases and 10 bases respectively, with 6 bases between them. The CDR3 sequence is 12 residues long. CDR3 amino acids: CASSYGVSPLHF. The CDR3 DNA follows: TGTGCCAGCAGTTACGGGGTATCACCCCTCCACTTT.

This chain joins TRBV19 and TRBJ2-3, with a tentative D call TRBD2 (6 bases). This CDR3 spans 15 amino acids. V lost 3 bases, J lost 1 base, and 11 bases lay in between. The germline CDR1 and CDR2 sequences are LNHDA and SQIVND (reference sequence). The CDR3, as DNA: TGTGCCAGTAGTATGGATAGCGGAGGCACAGATACGCAGTATTTT. Translated: CASSMDSGGTDTQYF.

This clonotype has more than one count but fewer than ten. The chain carries TRBV7-2 and TRBJ2-7; TRBD2 aligns across 7 bases. This CDR3 contains 15 residues. The trim removed 0 bases at V and 2 bases at J, leaving 4 bases unmatched. Germline-derived CDR1 and CDR2 are SGHTA and FQGNSA. The CDR3: CASSLAGGSPYEQYV. CDR3 coding DNA: TGTGCCAGCAGCTTAGCGGGGGGGTCCCCCTACGAGCAGTACGTC.

This clonotype has more than one count but fewer than ten. The rearrangement joins TRBV27 to TRBJ2-7; D is undetermined. Per germline, CDR1 MNHEY and CDR2 SMNVEV (reference sequence). There are 15 residues in the CDR3. V was cut by 5 bases and J by 3 bases, with 17 bases left in between. DNA of the CDR3: TGTGCCAGCAGTCCCGGTTTAGGGTTGGGCTACGAGCAGTACTTC. This encodes CASSPGLGLGYEQYF.

This clonotype was counted many times. V usage is TRBV7-8 and J usage is TRBJ2-1; 9 bases are a match to TRBD1. The CDR3 sequence is 15 residues long. V lost 4 bases and J lost 9; bases outside the gene matches: 10. Germline loops: CDR1 SGHVS, CDR2 FQNEAQ. The CDR3 is CASSSRDRVAPEQFF. The CDR3, as DNA: TGTGCCAGCAGCTCCCGGGACAGGGTGGCCCCTGAGCAGTTCTTC.

At least ten counts were recorded for this clonotype. The V gene is TRBV10-3, the J gene TRBJ1-6; the D is unclear. V was cut by 0 bases and J by 3 bases, with 6 bases left in between. This CDR3 region has 15 residues. Germline V gene lookup returns CDR1 ENHRY and CDR2 SYGVKD. Here the CDR3 DNA reads TGTGCCATCAGTGAGTCATACAGCTATAATTCACCCCTCCACTTT. Protein product: CAISESYSYNSPLHF.

This clonotype turned up a few times. V usage is TRBV10-2 and J usage is TRBJ2-5; D possibly matches TRBD1 or TRBD2 (6 bases each). Trimming pared 9 bases from V and 4 bases from J, leaving 15 bases between. The CDR3 is 13 residues long. CDR1 WSHSY and CDR2 SAAADI come from the germline V gene. The CDR3 coding sequence is TGCGCCAGTTGTTTGGGGGGCCTAGAGACCCAGTACTTC. It is translated as CASCLGGLETQYF.

This clonotype was counted many times. This sequence joins TRBV7-6 and TRBJ1-3; maybe TRBD1 (5 bases). V gave up 1 base and J gave up 4 bases, with 17 bases separating them. This CDR3 contains 17 residues. Germline values: CDR1 SGHVS, CDR2 FNYEAQ. CDR3 protein: CASSLGQGDRLGNTIYF. The CDR3 DNA reads as TGTGCCAGCAGCTTAGGGCAAGGGGACCGGTTAGGAAACACCATATATTTT.

This sequence joins TRBV12-3 or TRBV12-4 and TRBJ1-1; 7 nucleotides align to TRBD1. The CDR3 contains 13 residues. V shed 8 bases, J shed 4 bases, and the junction held 7 bases outside the gene matches. The CDR3 DNA sequence: TGTGCCAGCCAGAGAAGGGGGCTCACTGAAGCTTTCTTT. Its protein is CASQRRGLTEAFF.

This clonotype has just a few counts. The J gene is TRBJ1-1, the V gene TRBV19; weak D call: TRBD1 (6 bases). The CDR3 runs 12 residues. Trimming cost V 7 bases and J 6 bases, with 12 bases left between them. Per germline, CDR1 LNHDA and CDR2 SQIVND (reference sequence). Here the CDR3 DNA reads TGTGCCAGTAAATTGGCAGGGGCTGAAGCTTTCTTT. This codes for CASKLAGAEAFF.

With regard to this clonotype: The junction does not match germline at one end; this may be a read error. V and J are TRBV4-3 and TRBJ2-3; a possible D gene is TRBD2 (6 bases). The CDR3 consists of 18 residues. CDR1 is LGHNA and CDR2 is YSLEER in the germline V gene. The CDR3 is CANSQDLWTGSGPDTQYF. The CDR3 bases are TGCGCCAACAGCCAAGATCTTTGGACTGGAAGCGGGCCAGATACGCAGTATTTT.

This clonotype was picked up a small number of times. The CDR3 nucleotides are TGTGCCATCAGTGATGGCAACAGTCCGAACACTGAAGCTTTCTTT. Encoded protein: CAISDGNSPNTEAFF. V is TRBV10-3 and J is TRBJ1-1; D ambiguous. From germline, CDR1 is ENHRY and CDR2 SYGVKD. The V gene lost 3 bases and the J gene lost 1 base, with 12 bases spanning the gap. This CDR3 comprises 15 residues.

This chain joins TRBV14 and TRBJ1-4, with TRBD1 as a possible D gene (6 bases). Between the trimmed V and J ends, which lost 0 bases and 5 bases, there was a span of 13 bases. In germline, CDR1 is SGHDN, CDR2 FVKESK. The CDR3 is made up of 16 amino acids. This CDR3 is CASSQDSGAPNEKLFF. The CDR3 DNA reads as TGTGCCAGCAGCCAAGATTCGGGGGCACCGAATGAAAAACTGTTTTTT.

As concerns this clonotype: A much larger clone lies one base from this, so it may be a read error. The chain couples TRBV12-3 or TRBV12-4 to TRBJ1-2, with D unclear. The CDR3 is 15 residues long. CDR3 DNA: TGTGCCAACAGTTTAGCGGCAGGCTGGAACTATGGCTACACCTTC. Residues: CANSLAAGWNYGYTF.

CDR3 sequence (DNA): TGCGCCAGCAGCCGCAGATATGAAAAGGCAAACACCGGGGAGCTGTTTTTT. This codes for CASSRRYEKANTGELFF. This chain connects TRBV4-1 to TRBJ2-2; D uncertain. Trimming took 4 bases from V and 2 from J, leaving 17 bases between them. Germline CDR1 and CDR2: MGHRA and YSYEKL. This CDR3 is built from 17 residues.

J is TRBJ1-1 and V is TRBV6-5, with a weak D call TRBD1 (5 bases). The germline CDR1 and CDR2 sequences are MNHEY and SVGAGI. The CDR3 contains 15 residues. V was cut by 0 bases and J by 3 bases, with 11 bases left in between. In DNA form, the CDR3 reads TGTGCCAGCAGTTACTCGAGGGACTGGGACACTGAAGCTTTCTTT. This sequence encodes CASSYSRDWDTEAFF.

The sample holds many counts of this clonotype. The CDR3 DNA is TGTGCCAGCAGCTTAGCCAGCCTCTATGGCTACACCTTC. This sequence encodes CASSLASLYGYTF. The chain combines TRBV7-2 with TRBJ1-2; D ambiguous. Trimming cost V 0 bases and J 4 bases, with 6 bases left between them. Looked up from germline, CDR1 is SGHTA and CDR2 is FQGNSA. The CDR3 is made up of 13 amino acids. The full variable domain, completed using reference TRBV7-2 and TRBJ1-2, is GAGVSQSPSNKVTEKGKDVELRCDPISGHTALYWYRQSLGQGLEFLIYFQGNSAPDKSGLPSDRFSAERTGGSVSTLTIQRTQQEDSAVYLCASSLASLYGYTFGSGTRLTVV.